The entry that follows covers one T cell receptor (beta chain) sequence. Its antigen is not identified. Unique molecular identifiers tagged the TCRbeta library. MiXCR was run by TCRdb on the PCR reads, yielding one entry per CDR3 protein. The sample has around 420,000 distinct CDR3 sequences, under 20% seen once. Germline V gene sequence: CDR1 SNHLY, CDR2 FYNNEI. Trimming took 6 bases from V and 0 from J; bases not matched to a gene: 10. The CDR3 has 18 amino acids. The data were obtained in a study of T-cell reconstitution after alpha-beta-depleted transplantation in children. Overall study results and limits: T cells produced anew were the main source of T-cell counts and diversity one year after transplant.

The sample consisted of PBMCs, mostly from graft donor cells, taken 360 days after TCRalphabeta/CD19-depleted stem cell transplant. The clonotype comes from a boy under two years old who had a stem cell transplant for Wiskott-Aldrich syndrome, so the T cells may come from the graft donor. V gene TRBV2 combines with J gene TRBJ2-6, with TRBD1 matching over 8 bases. The CDR3 is CASRKTGTGTSGANVLTF. In DNA, the CDR3 is TGTGCCAGCAGGAAAACCGGGACAGGAACCTCTGGGGCCAACGTCCTGACTTTC.